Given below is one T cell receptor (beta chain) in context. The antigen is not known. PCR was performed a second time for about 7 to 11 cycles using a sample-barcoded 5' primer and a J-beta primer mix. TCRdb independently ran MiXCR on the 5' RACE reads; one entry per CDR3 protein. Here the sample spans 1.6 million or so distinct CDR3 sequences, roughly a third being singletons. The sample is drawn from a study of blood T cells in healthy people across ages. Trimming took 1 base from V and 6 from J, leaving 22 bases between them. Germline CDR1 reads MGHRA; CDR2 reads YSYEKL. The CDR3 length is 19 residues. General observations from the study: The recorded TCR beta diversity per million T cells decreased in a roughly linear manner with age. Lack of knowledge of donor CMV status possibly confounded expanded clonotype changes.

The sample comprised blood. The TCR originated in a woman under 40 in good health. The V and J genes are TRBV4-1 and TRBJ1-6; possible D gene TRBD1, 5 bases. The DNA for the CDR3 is TGCGCCAGCAGCCAAGGAGCCAGTTTAGTGGGACCTACTAATTCACCCCTCCACTTT. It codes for CASSQGASLVGPTNSPLHF.